This is a list of T cell receptor beta chains from one sample in a study of shared clonotypes between healthy human individuals. TCRdb's copy holds only in-frame clones and misses some; the assay was immunoSEQ multiplex PCR. Here the sample spans 90,000 to 120,000 clones, 67% being singletons. Sequenced material: memory CD8+ T cells sorted from blood. The receptor source for this set is a woman aged 25 to 39 in good health. Each CDR3 is given with its conserved first and last residue. A D gene is named only where the DNA matches it firmly. Size is stated for part of the rows, as once, few or many counts, or as a class when the clone is expanded.

v_gene: TRBV9; d_gene: .; abundance: .; j_gene: TRBJ2-5; CDR3aa: CASSVDRAEWTTQYF; CDR3nt: TGTGCCAGCAGCGTAGATCGTGCGGAGTGGACCACCCAGTACTTC
v_gene: TRBV18; d_gene: .; abundance: .; j_gene: TRBJ2-7; CDR3aa: CASSPTPGVYEQYF; CDR3nt: TGTGCCAGCTCACCCACCCCCGGGGTCTACGAGCAGTACTTC
v_gene: TRBV5-1; d_gene: TRBD1; abundance: once; j_gene: TRBJ1-1; CDR3aa: CASSLVPGGTEAFF; CDR3nt: TGCGCCAGCAGCTTGGTTCCAGGGGGCACTGAAGCTTTCTTT
v_gene: TRBV5-6; d_gene: .; abundance: many; j_gene: TRBJ2-1; CDR3aa: CASSSTEDRIQQFF; CDR3nt: TGTGCCAGCAGCTCGACAGAAGACAGAATACAGCAGTTCTTC
v_gene: TRBV25-1; d_gene: .; abundance: few; j_gene: TRBJ2-5; CDR3aa: CASSRSQETQYF; CDR3nt: TGTGCCAGCAGTAGATCTCAAGAGACCCAGTACTTC
v_gene: TRBV6-1; d_gene: .; abundance: .; j_gene: TRBJ1-5; CDR3aa: CASSGTQGRGQPQHF; CDR3nt: TGTGCCAGCAGTGGAACACAGGGACGGGGGCAGCCCCAGCATTTT
v_gene: TRBV27; d_gene: .; abundance: many; j_gene: TRBJ1-1; CDR3aa: CASSSFPLISPEAFF; CDR3nt: TGTGCCAGCAGTTCGTTTCCCCTTATCTCCCCTGAAGCTTTCTTT
v_gene: TRBV11-2; d_gene: .; abundance: many; j_gene: TRBJ2-2; CDR3aa: CASREQGDGELFF; CDR3nt: TGTGCCAGCAGAGAACAGGGAGACGGGGAGCTGTTTTTT
v_gene: TRBV7-8; d_gene: .; abundance: .; j_gene: TRBJ2-5; CDR3aa: CASSVGTSPGETQYF; CDR3nt: TGTGCCAGCAGCGTAGGGACCAGCCCTGGAGAGACCCAGTACTTC
v_gene: TRBV18; d_gene: TRBD2; abundance: .; j_gene: TRBJ2-3; CDR3aa: CASSPFQGGPADTQYF; CDR3nt: TGTGCCAGCTCACCATTCCAGGGAGGGCCTGCAGATACGCAGTATTTT
v_gene: TRBV28; d_gene: .; abundance: .; j_gene: TRBJ1-1; CDR3aa: CASTTQTGHMNTEAFF; CDR3nt: TGTGCCAGCACCACCCAGACAGGTCACATGAACACTGAAGCTTTCTTT
v_gene: TRBV5-1; d_gene: .; abundance: .; j_gene: TRBJ2-7; CDR3aa: CASSLFGATYEQYF; CDR3nt: TGCGCCAGCAGCTTGTTCGGGGCCACCTACGAGCAGTACTTC
v_gene: TRBV5-1; d_gene: TRBD1; abundance: .; j_gene: TRBJ2-7; CDR3aa: CASSLTGTVPEQYF; CDR3nt: TGCGCCAGCAGCTTGACTGGGACAGTTCCCGAGCAGTACTTC
v_gene: TRBV4-1; d_gene: .; abundance: .; j_gene: TRBJ1-4; CDR3aa: CASTEDRLFATNEKLFF; CDR3nt: TGCGCCAGCACTGAAGACAGGCTGTTTGCAACTAATGAAAAACTGTTTTTT
v_gene: TRBV19; d_gene: .; abundance: .; j_gene: TRBJ2-5; CDR3aa: CASSQWQGDPETQYF; CDR3nt: TGTGCCAGTAGTCAATGGCAGGGAGATCCAGAGACCCAGTACTTC
v_gene: TRBV7-9; d_gene: TRBD2; abundance: .; j_gene: TRBJ2-3; CDR3aa: CASSSRVDSGRGGTDTQYF; CDR3nt: TGTGCCAGCAGCTCCCGCGTTGATAGCGGGAGGGGTGGCACAGATACGCAGTATTTT
v_gene: TRBV28; d_gene: TRBD1; abundance: .; j_gene: TRBJ2-1; CDR3aa: CASSIRQGPYNEQFF; CDR3nt: TGTGCCAGCTCTATCCGACAGGGACCCTACAATGAGCAGTTCTTC
v_gene: TRBV13; d_gene: .; abundance: .; j_gene: TRBJ2-7; CDR3aa: CASSHPTEGLYF; CDR3nt: TGTGCCAGCAGCCATCCGACAGAGGGATTGTACTTC
v_gene: TRBV28; d_gene: .; abundance: .; j_gene: TRBJ1-1; CDR3aa: CASSSSFSVNTEAFF; CDR3nt: TGTGCCAGCAGTTCCTCCTTTTCAGTGAACACTGAAGCTTTCTTT
v_gene: TRBV7-6; d_gene: .; abundance: .; j_gene: TRBJ2-1; CDR3aa: CASSFQGRSSYNEQFF; CDR3nt: TGTGCCAGCAGCTTCCAGGGTCGGAGCTCCTACAATGAGCAGTTCTTC
v_gene: TRBV25-1; d_gene: TRBD1; abundance: .; j_gene: TRBJ2-7; CDR3aa: CASSAGTGESYEQYF; CDR3nt: TGTGCCAGCAGTGCCGGGACAGGGGAGTCTTACGAGCAGTACTTC
v_gene: TRBV9; d_gene: TRBD2; abundance: .; j_gene: TRBJ2-1; CDR3aa: CASSEGTSDYNEQFF; CDR3nt: TGTGCCAGCAGCGAGGGGACTAGCGATTACAATGAGCAGTTCTTC
v_gene: TRBV19; d_gene: .; abundance: many; j_gene: TRBJ2-1; CDR3aa: CASSTGLDEQFF; CDR3nt: TGTGCCAGTAGTACCGGACTGGACGAGCAGTTCTTC
v_gene: TRBV4-1; d_gene: .; abundance: .; j_gene: TRBJ1-5; CDR3aa: CASSQAWGGNQPQHF; CDR3nt: TGCGCCAGCAGCCAAGCGTGGGGGGGGAATCAGCCCCAGCATTTT
v_gene: TRBV6-4; d_gene: TRBD2; abundance: .; j_gene: TRBJ2-1; CDR3aa: CASSESASGVREQFF; CDR3nt: TGTGCCAGCAGTGAATCGGCTAGCGGGGTTAGGGAGCAGTTCTTC
v_gene: TRBV27; d_gene: .; abundance: many; j_gene: TRBJ2-7; CDR3aa: CASFHSSYEQYF; CDR3nt: TGTGCCAGCTTTCATAGCTCCTACGAGCAGTACTTC
v_gene: TRBV10-1; d_gene: .; abundance: many; j_gene: TRBJ1-1; CDR3aa: CASSDFEEGTEAFF; CDR3nt: TGCGCCAGCAGTGATTTTGAAGAGGGCACTGAAGCTTTCTTT
v_gene: TRBV5-1; d_gene: TRBD1; abundance: once; j_gene: TRBJ1-2; CDR3aa: CASSLGRTGVNYGYTF; CDR3nt: TGCGCCAGCAGCTTGGGACGGACAGGGGTAAACTATGGCTACACCTTC
v_gene: TRBV4-1; d_gene: .; abundance: few; j_gene: TRBJ1-1; CDR3aa: CASSLIKQGSTEAFF; CDR3nt: TGCGCCAGCAGCCTGATAAAACAGGGATCCACTGAAGCTTTCTTT
v_gene: TRBV19; d_gene: .; abundance: .; j_gene: TRBJ2-5; CDR3aa: CASSARDTQETQYF; CDR3nt: TGTGCCAGTAGTGCCCGGGACACCCAAGAGACCCAGTACTTC
v_gene: TRBV27; d_gene: TRBD1; abundance: .; j_gene: TRBJ1-5; CDR3aa: CASNPRGNPSNQPQHF; CDR3nt: TGTGCCAGCAATCCCAGGGGGAACCCTAGCAATCAGCCCCAGCATTTT
v_gene: TRBV11-2; d_gene: TRBD1; abundance: .; j_gene: TRBJ2-7; CDR3aa: CASSPGQLSYEQYF; CDR3nt: TGTGCCAGCAGCCCGGGACAGCTCTCCTACGAGCAGTACTTC
v_gene: TRBV5-6; d_gene: TRBD2; abundance: once; j_gene: TRBJ2-7; CDR3aa: CASTLGGDPRHEQYF; CDR3nt: TGTGCCAGCACCCTGGGAGGGGACCCTAGACACGAGCAGTACTTC
v_gene: TRBV20-1; d_gene: TRBD1; abundance: .; j_gene: TRBJ2-5; CDR3aa: CSASWDSHF; CDR3nt: TGCAGTGCTAGCTGGGACAGCCACTTC
v_gene: TRBV15; d_gene: TRBD2; abundance: .; j_gene: TRBJ2-1; CDR3aa: CATSGLAGGYNEQFF; CDR3nt: TGTGCCACCAGCGGGCTAGCGGGAGGTTACAATGAGCAGTTCTTC
v_gene: TRBV7-9; d_gene: .; abundance: .; j_gene: TRBJ2-6; CDR3aa: CASSGSGTPSGANVLTF; CDR3nt: TGTGCCAGCAGCGGGTCCGGGACCCCGTCTGGGGCCAACGTCCTGACTTTC
v_gene: TRBV15; d_gene: .; abundance: .; j_gene: TRBJ2-1; CDR3aa: CATSRPLGSSSYNEQFF; CDR3nt: TGTGCCACCAGCAGGCCCCTAGGCTCTAGCTCCTACAATGAGCAGTTCTTC
v_gene: TRBV28; d_gene: TRBD2; abundance: few; j_gene: TRBJ2-7; CDR3aa: CASSNLGQPGLVGGHYEQYF; CDR3nt: TGTGCCAGCAGTAACCTGGGACAACCGGGACTAGTCGGGGGCCACTACGAGCAGTACTTC
v_gene: TRBV6-1; d_gene: .; abundance: .; j_gene: TRBJ2-7; CDR3aa: CASSEGYGGINLFYEQYF; CDR3nt: TGTGCCAGCAGTGAAGGTTATGGGGGCATAAACTTATTCTACGAGCAGTACTTC
v_gene: TRBV14; d_gene: .; abundance: .; j_gene: TRBJ1-5; CDR3aa: CASSQKEGQPQHF; CDR3nt: TGTGCCAGCAGCCAAAAGGAGGGGCAGCCCCAGCATTTT
v_gene: TRBV6-6; d_gene: TRBD2; abundance: .; j_gene: TRBJ2-7; CDR3aa: CASSHRGAGAYEQYF; CDR3nt: TGTGCCAGCAGTCATAGGGGTGCGGGGGCCTACGAGCAGTACTTC
v_gene: TRBV7-9; d_gene: .; abundance: .; j_gene: TRBJ2-5; CDR3aa: CASSLFQSPQETQYF; CDR3nt: TGTGCCAGCAGCTTATTTCAAAGCCCTCAAGAGACCCAGTACTTC
v_gene: TRBV5-1; d_gene: .; abundance: .; j_gene: TRBJ2-2; CDR3aa: CASSLEIGELFF; CDR3nt: TGCGCCAGCAGCTTGGAGATCGGGGAGCTGTTTTTT
v_gene: TRBV28; d_gene: .; abundance: .; j_gene: TRBJ2-7; CDR3aa: CASGTGTTVIKQYF; CDR3nt: TGTGCCAGCGGTACCGGGACAACGGTTATCAAGCAGTACTTC
v_gene: TRBV12-5; d_gene: .; abundance: .; j_gene: TRBJ2-3; CDR3aa: CASGLETDTQYF; CDR3nt: TGTGCTAGTGGTTTGGAGACAGATACGCAGTATTTT
v_gene: TRBV5-1; d_gene: .; abundance: .; j_gene: TRBJ1-3; CDR3aa: CASSLAAGSGNTIYF; CDR3nt: TGCGCCAGCAGCTTGGCGGCCGGCTCTGGAAACACCATATATTTT
v_gene: TRBV5-1; d_gene: .; abundance: .; j_gene: TRBJ2-7; CDR3aa: CASSLSEFLPSYEQYF; CDR3nt: TGCGCCAGCAGCTTAAGCGAATTTCTCCCCTCCTACGAGCAGTACTTC
v_gene: TRBV7-6; d_gene: .; abundance: .; j_gene: TRBJ1-3; CDR3aa: CASSFGAFGNTIYF; CDR3nt: TGTGCCAGCAGCTTCGGGGCGTTTGGAAACACCATATATTTT
v_gene: TRBV5-1; d_gene: TRBD1; abundance: .; j_gene: TRBJ1-5; CDR3aa: CASSTHRGRNQPQHF; CDR3nt: TGCGCCAGCAGCACCCACAGGGGACGGAATCAGCCCCAGCATTTT
v_gene: TRBV7-9; d_gene: .; abundance: .; j_gene: TRBJ2-7; CDR3aa: CASSSPPGQRSSYEQYF; CDR3nt: TGTGCCAGCAGCTCCCCCCCCGGGCAGCGGAGCTCCTACGAGCAGTACTTC